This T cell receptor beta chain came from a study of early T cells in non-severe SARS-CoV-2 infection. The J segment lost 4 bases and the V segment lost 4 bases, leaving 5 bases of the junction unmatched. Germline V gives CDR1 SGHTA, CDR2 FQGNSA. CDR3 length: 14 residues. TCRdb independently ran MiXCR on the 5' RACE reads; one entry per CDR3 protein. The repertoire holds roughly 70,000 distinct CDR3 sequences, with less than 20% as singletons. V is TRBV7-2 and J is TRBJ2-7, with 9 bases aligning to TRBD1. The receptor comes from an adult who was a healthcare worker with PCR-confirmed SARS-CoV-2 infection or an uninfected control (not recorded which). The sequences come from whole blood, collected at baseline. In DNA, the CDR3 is TGTGCCAGCAGCTATCAGACAGGGGGATACGAGCAGTACTTC. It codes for CASSYQTGGYEQYF.